The 25 T cell receptor beta chains presented below share a single source sample, sequenced in a study of human T cells and chemical hapten exposure. TCRdb ran MiXCR on the RACE reads and lists one entry per CDR3 protein. The table includes 300,000 to 400,000 distinct CDR3 sequences, around 6.9% detected once. Documented time point: patch test 1, 2 weeks after DPC sensitization. Described treatment: therapeutic diphenylcyclopropenone sensitization with weekly scalp DPC. Sequencing was performed on whole blood, taken in connection with sensitization to the hapten diphenylcyclopropenone (DPC). All receptors come from a woman aged 18-29 years with alopecia areata. Some clones in this sample may be carry-over from other donors' samples.

This clonotype was observed a handful of times. The chain employs TRBV10-3 and TRBJ1-2, with TRBD1 matching over 7 bases. Germline values: CDR1 ENHRY, CDR2 SYGVKD. The CDR3 spans 14 residues. The V and J ends lost 5 bases and 2 bases, in that order; junction bases with no gene match: 5. In nucleotides, the CDR3 is TGTGCCATCAGTCAAGACAGGGCCAACTATGGCTACACCTTC. Translation gives CAISQDRANYGYTF.

The chain has TRBV28 and TRBJ2-3; 11 bases fit TRBD2. The CDR3 is 16 amino acids. Per the germline V gene, CDR1 is MDHEN and CDR2 is SYDVKM. V shed 8 bases and J 8 bases; nucleotides not matched to a gene: 15. CDR3 in DNA: TGTGCCAGCGGGGTAGGGACTAGCGGTGTCTCGGGTACGCAGTATTTT. Translated: CASGVGTSGVSGTQYF.

A few counts support this clonotype. The V gene is TRBV7-9, the J gene TRBJ1-1; D gene uncertain. The CDR3 length is 13 residues. V was trimmed by 5 bases and J by 5 bases, leaving 12 bases between them. CDR1 SEHNR and CDR2 FQNEAQ come from the germline V gene (reference sequence). CDR3 sequence reads: CASSRLDRTEAFF. CDR3 bases: TGTGCCAGCAGCCGCTTGGATAGAACTGAAGCTTTCTTT.

V is TRBV7-2 and J is TRBJ2-3; perhaps TRBD2 as D (7 bases). Trimming removed 3 bases at V and 5 bases at J, with 15 bases between. CDR1 SGHTA and CDR2 FQGNSA come from the germline V gene. The CDR3 consists of 15 residues. The CDR3 region is CASSLEGGLGDTQYF. CDR3 sequence (DNA): TGTGCCAGCAGCTTGGAGGGGGGGCTTGGAGATACGCAGTATTTT.

This clonotype came up a few times. This rearrangement joins TRBV5-6 to TRBJ2-4, with 8 bases lining up with TRBD1. This CDR3 is built from 15 residues. The germline gives CDR1 SGHDT, CDR2 YYEEEE. With 5 bases clipped from V and 0 bases from J, the junction kept 4 bases outside the gene matches. The chain's CDR3 is CASRIRGPAKNIQYF. The CDR3 region has the DNA TGTGCCAGCAGAATCAGGGGGCCAGCCAAAAACATTCAGTACTTC.

This clonotype turned up a few times. The gene calls are TRBV12-3 or TRBV12-4 and TRBJ2-1, with 8 bases fitting TRBD2. V shed 4 bases, J shed 0 bases, and the junction held 8 bases outside the gene matches. The CDR3 has 17 residues. The CDR3 sequence: CASSSPSGQSSYNEQFF. The CDR3 coding sequence is TGTGCCAGCAGTTCTCCTAGCGGGCAGAGCTCCTACAATGAGCAGTTCTTC.

V gene TRBV2 combines with J gene TRBJ1-6, with TRBD1 matching 8 bases. The CDR3 is made up of 13 amino acids. V was pared by 7 bases and J by 9 bases, with 5 bases of the junction left unmatched. Germline V gene sequence: CDR1 SNHLY, CDR2 FYNNEI. For the CDR3, the DNA is TGTGCCAGCATGGACAGGGAATCTTCACCCCTCCACTTT. Amino acids: CASMDRESSPLHF.

This clonotype was observed many times. The rearrangement links TRBV27 to TRBJ2-7, with D unclear. Germline V gives CDR1 MNHEY, CDR2 SMNVEV (reference sequence). Deletions cut 6 bases from V and 2 bases from J, with 14 bases between. The CDR3 is 14 residues long. CDR3 nucleotides: TGTGCCAGCAGCCCCGCACCGAGTGCCTACGAGCAGTACTTC. Its translation: CASSPAPSAYEQYF.

This clonotype was seen a handful of times. The genes are TRBV29-1 and TRBJ1-1; D unclear. CDR1 SQVTM and CDR2 ANQGSEA come from the germline V gene. Trimming took 0 bases from V and 4 from J, leaving 3 bases between them. The CDR3 is 11 amino acids. CDR3 nucleotides: TGCAGCGTTGAAGAGGGCACTGAAGCTTTCTTT. The encoded protein is CSVEEGTEAFF.

This clonotype has at least ten counts. CDR3 residues: CASSPEGLLSETQYF. Written as DNA, the CDR3 is TGTGCCAGCAGCCCAGAGGGTCTGTTATCAGAGACCCAGTACTTC. The chain uses TRBV7-9 and TRBJ2-5; maybe TRBD2 (5 bases). V gave up 5 bases and J gave up 4 bases, with 17 bases separating them. Germline CDR1 reads SEHNR; CDR2 reads FQNEAQ (reference sequence). The CDR3 covers 15 residues.

This clonotype was seen once. The gene calls are TRBV28 and TRBJ1-5; no clear D gene. Germline CDR1 is MDHEN and CDR2 is SYDVKM. The CDR3 totals 15 residues. V was cut by 6 bases and J by 3 bases, with 15 bases left in between. CDR3 nucleotides: TGTGCCAGCAGCACGCCGAGCGGCCTCAATCAGCCCCAGCATTTT. It encodes CASSTPSGLNQPQHF.

This clonotype was detected ten times or more. The J gene is TRBJ2-4, the V gene TRBV6-2 or TRBV6-3; 10 positions agree with TRBD1. The CDR3 has 16 amino acids. Trimming removed 5 bases from V and 6 bases from J; junction bases left unmatched: 10. Germline CDR1 reads MNHEY; CDR2 reads SVGEGT. CDR3 sequence: CASSTTGTGERNIQYF. The CDR3 bases are TGTGCCAGCAGTACTACCGGGACAGGGGAAAGAAACATTCAGTACTTC.

Ten or more counts support this clonotype. This sequence joins TRBV29-1 and TRBJ2-5; TRBD1 aligns across 10 bases. The J segment lost 5 bases and the V segment lost 0 bases, leaving 9 bases of the junction unmatched. Germline CDR1 is SQVTM and CDR2 is ANQGSEA. The CDR3 is 16 amino acids. DNA of the CDR3: TGCAGCGTTGAAGATCCGACAGGGGGCGAGTCGGAGACCCAGTACTTC. Protein product: CSVEDPTGGESETQYF.

In its sample, this clonotype was seen once. This clone may be a read error of a much larger clone one base away. The chain combines TRBV12-3 or TRBV12-4 with TRBJ2-3, with 9 bases aligning to TRBD2. This CDR3 spans 18 amino acids. Trimming removed 5 bases from V and 8 bases from J; junction bases left unmatched: 20. As DNA, the CDR3 is TGTGCCAGCAGTCAAGCCGGGGGGCTAGCGGGAATTCTGGTTACGCAGTATTTT. It is translated as CASSQAGGLAGILVTQYF.

The sample holds a few counts of this clonotype. This chain joins TRBV6-6 and TRBJ1-6; TRBD1 is a possible D gene (5 bases). Per germline, CDR1 MNHNY and CDR2 SVGAGI (reference sequence). The CDR3 is 16 amino acids. Trimming took 6 bases from V and 5 from J, leaving 17 bases between them. CDR3 sequence (DNA): TGTGCCAGCAGGCCCCCCGGGGGACGGGATAATTCACCCCTCCACTTT. Translating gives CASRPPGGRDNSPLHF.

This chain links TRBV12-3 or TRBV12-4 with TRBJ1-2; D gene unclear. The CDR3 runs to 13 residues. The ends were cut back, 3 bases at V and 7 bases at J, with 12 bases in the middle. The CDR3: CASSFGRVGGYTF. As DNA, the CDR3 is TGTGCCAGCAGTTTCGGCCGAGTAGGTGGCTACACCTTC.

At least ten counts were recorded for this clonotype. The chain combines TRBV4-1 with TRBJ2-7; tentative D call: TRBD1 (6 bases). CDR1 and CDR2 from the germline V gene are MGHRA and YSYEKL. The germline V and J ends were trimmed by 1 base and 2 bases, with 15 bases remaining between them. CDR3 length: 16 amino acids. The CDR3 DNA reads TGCGCCAGCAGCCAAGCGTGGGCAGGGGAGACCTACGAGCAGTACTTC. Its translation is CASSQAWAGETYEQYF.

The V gene is TRBV4-1, the J gene TRBJ2-4; 13 bases map to TRBD2. The CDR3 length is 19 residues. In germline, CDR1 is MGHRA, CDR2 YSYEKL. Trimming cost V 4 bases and J 3 bases; bases outside gene matches: 12. The CDR3: CASSRGLAGALEDKNIQYF. CDR3 bases: TGCGCCAGCAGCCGAGGACTAGCGGGAGCGCTAGAGGACAAAAACATTCAGTACTTC.

This sequence joins TRBV9 and TRBJ2-7, with 8 bases aligning to TRBD1. The junction had 7 bases not matched to a gene; V was cut back by 4 bases and J by 1 base. Germline V gene sequence: CDR1 SGDLS, CDR2 YYNGEE. CDR3 length equals 15 residues. The CDR3 DNA is TGTGCCAGCAGCCAAGGGACAGGAACATCCTACGAGCAGTACTTC. It yields the protein CASSQGTGTSYEQYF. The full variable domain, completed using reference TRBV9 and TRBJ2-7, is DSGVTQTPKHLITATGQRVTLRCSPRSGDLSVYWYQQSLDQGLQFLIQYYNGEERAKGNILERFSAQQFPDLHSELNLSSLELGDSALYFCASSQGTGTSYEQYFGPGTRLTVT.

The table lists this clonotype with a few counts. The CDR3 sequence is CASSQSSYRVIPYGYTF. The CDR3 DNA reads TGCGCCAGCAGCCAATCCTCGTACAGGGTCATCCCCTATGGCTACACCTTC. V usage is TRBV4-1 and J usage is TRBJ1-2, with a tentative D call TRBD1 (6 bases). The CDR3 spans 17 residues. In germline, CDR1 is MGHRA, CDR2 YSYEKL. Trimming removed 2 bases from V and 4 bases from J, with 20 bases in between.

This clonotype occurred a few times. The rearrangement links TRBV6-5 to TRBJ1-5; 7 bases align to TRBD1. The CDR3 length is 15 residues. Losses at the gene ends were 2 bases for V and 4 bases for J; bases not matched to a gene: 5. Germline CDR1 and CDR2: MNHEY and SVGAGI. CDR3 residues: CASSYTGVWNQPQHF. In DNA form, the CDR3 reads TGTGCCAGCAGTTACACAGGGGTGTGGAATCAGCCCCAGCATTTT.

The V and J genes are TRBV27 and TRBJ2-6; no definite D call. The germline V gene encodes CDR1 MNHEY and CDR2 SMNVEV (reference sequence). V was cut by 3 bases and J by 14 bases, with 17 bases left in between. The length of the CDR3 is 14 residues. This CDR3 is CASSFGPRNSILTF. In DNA form, the CDR3 reads TGTGCCAGCAGTTTTGGGCCCCGCAACTCGATCCTGACTTTC.

The chain is built from TRBV9 and TRBJ1-2, with D possibly being TRBD1 (6 bases). The V end was cut by 0 bases, the J end by 8 bases, with 14 bases between. The germline V gene encodes CDR1 SGDLS and CDR2 YYNGEE. The CDR3 consists of 14 residues. CDR3 in amino acids: CASSVEAGAEGYTF. In nucleotides, the CDR3 is TGTGCCAGCAGCGTAGAAGCAGGGGCGGAAGGCTACACCTTC.

This clonotype was found a few times. The chain is built from TRBV20-1 and TRBJ1-1; D is possibly TRBD1 (6 bases). The CDR3 consists of 14 residues. Germline CDR1 reads DFQATT; CDR2 reads SNEGSKA (reference sequence). Trimming stripped 6 bases from V and 5 bases from J, with 19 bases between. Here the CDR3 reads CSARGDPWGTEAFF. The DNA of the CDR3 is TGCAGTGCGAGGGGGGACCCCTGGGGGACTGAAGCTTTCTTT.

The V gene is TRBV12-3 or TRBV12-4, the J gene TRBJ2-7; 15 bases match TRBD2. The CDR3 runs 15 residues. With 3 bases clipped from V and 5 bases from J, the junction kept 2 bases outside the gene matches. The CDR3 protein is CASSLGLAGGNEQYF. In DNA, the CDR3 is TGTGCCAGCAGTTTGGGACTAGCGGGGGGAAACGAGCAGTACTTC.